A single TCR beta chain is shown here with its context. Its matching antigen is unknown. The data were taken from a study of Ad26.COV2.S vaccination and SARS-CoV-2 variants. Study-level background: The study gave Ad26.COV2.S intramuscularly, once or twice 56 days apart.

The CDR3 is made up of 16 amino acids. CDR1 is KGHSH, CDR2 LQKENI, per germline. V was pared by 8 bases and J by 0 bases, with 6 bases of the junction left unmatched. Method: immunoSEQ multiplex PCR; TCRdb's copy keeps in-frame clones and lacks some. Of about 440,000 clones listed, 90% are singletons. Study outcomes and limitations: It was reported that spike-specific CD8+ and CD4+ T cell responses were substantially broad after vaccination. Vaccine recipients posted higher spike-specific TCR breadth than their placebo counterparts.

Treatment indicated: about 20 received Ad26.COV2.S at low or high dose, single or two shots; roughly five received placebo; per-sample allocation not given. At day 63 after the first vaccine or placebo injection, samples were drawn. It was Wuhan-strain SARS-CoV-2 spike that the Ad26 vaccine vector expressed. V usage is TRBV18 and J usage is TRBJ2-6, with 8 nucleotides matching TRBD1. This clonotype was sampled from a person aged 18-60 years who received the Ad26.COV2.S COVID-19 vaccine or a placebo. The sequencing used peripheral blood, collected in a trial of Ad26.COV2.S vaccine versus placebo. CDR3 bases: TGTGCCAGCCCGACAGGGGACACCTCTGGGGCCAACGTCCTGACTTTC. The encoded protein is CASPTGDTSGANVLTF.